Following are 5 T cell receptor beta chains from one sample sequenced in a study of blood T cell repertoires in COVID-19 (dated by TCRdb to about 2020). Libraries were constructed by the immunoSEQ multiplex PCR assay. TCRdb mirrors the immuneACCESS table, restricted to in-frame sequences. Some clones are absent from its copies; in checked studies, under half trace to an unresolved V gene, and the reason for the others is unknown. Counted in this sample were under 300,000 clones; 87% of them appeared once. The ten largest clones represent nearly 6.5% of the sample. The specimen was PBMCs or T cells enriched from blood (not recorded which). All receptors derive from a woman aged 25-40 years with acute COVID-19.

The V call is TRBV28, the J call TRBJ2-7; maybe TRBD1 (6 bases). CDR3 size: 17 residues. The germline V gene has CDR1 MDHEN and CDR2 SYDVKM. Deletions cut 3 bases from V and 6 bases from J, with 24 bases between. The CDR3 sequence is CASSFPLRDISRGEQYF. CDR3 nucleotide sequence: TGTGCCAGCAGTTTCCCCCTACGGGACATATCACGCGGCGAGCAGTACTTC.

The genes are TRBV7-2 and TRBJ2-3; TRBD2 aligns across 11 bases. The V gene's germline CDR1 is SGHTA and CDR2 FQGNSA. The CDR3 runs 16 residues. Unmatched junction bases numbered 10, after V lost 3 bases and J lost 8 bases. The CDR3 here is CASSFSSGRSGATQYF. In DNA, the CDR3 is TGTGCCAGCAGCTTCTCTAGCGGGAGGTCCGGGGCTACGCAGTATTTT.

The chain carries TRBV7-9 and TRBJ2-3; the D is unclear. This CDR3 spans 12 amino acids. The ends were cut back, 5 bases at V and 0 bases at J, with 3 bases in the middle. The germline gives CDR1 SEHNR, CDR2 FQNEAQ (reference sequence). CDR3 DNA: TGTGCCAGCAGCCTAAGCACAGATACGCAGTATTTT. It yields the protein CASSLSTDTQYF.

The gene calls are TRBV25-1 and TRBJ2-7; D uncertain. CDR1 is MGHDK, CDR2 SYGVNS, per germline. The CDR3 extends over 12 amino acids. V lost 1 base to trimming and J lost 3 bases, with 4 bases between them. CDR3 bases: TGTGCCAGCAGTGAATCGTACTACGAGCAGTACTTC. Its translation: CASSESYYEQYF.

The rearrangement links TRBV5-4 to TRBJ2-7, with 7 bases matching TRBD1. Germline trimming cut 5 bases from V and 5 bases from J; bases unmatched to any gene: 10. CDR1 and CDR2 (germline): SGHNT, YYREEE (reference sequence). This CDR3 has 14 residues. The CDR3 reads CASRPDPGGHEQYF. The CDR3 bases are TGTGCCAGCAGACCGGACCCAGGGGGTCACGAGCAGTACTTC.